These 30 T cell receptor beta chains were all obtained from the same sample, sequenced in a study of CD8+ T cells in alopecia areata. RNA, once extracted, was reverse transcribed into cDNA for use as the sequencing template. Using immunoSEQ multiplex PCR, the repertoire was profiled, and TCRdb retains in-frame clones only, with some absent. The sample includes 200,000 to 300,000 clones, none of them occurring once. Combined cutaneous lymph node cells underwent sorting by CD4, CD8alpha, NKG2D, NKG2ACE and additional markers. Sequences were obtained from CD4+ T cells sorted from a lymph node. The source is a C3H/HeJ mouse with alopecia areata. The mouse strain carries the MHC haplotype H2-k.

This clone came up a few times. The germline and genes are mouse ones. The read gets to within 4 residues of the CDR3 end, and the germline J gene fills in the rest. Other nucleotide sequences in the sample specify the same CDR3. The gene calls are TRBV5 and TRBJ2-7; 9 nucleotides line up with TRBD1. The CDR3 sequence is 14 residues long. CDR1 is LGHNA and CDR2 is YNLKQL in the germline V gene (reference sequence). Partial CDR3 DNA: TGTGCCAGCAGCCCCACAGGGGGCTCTTAT. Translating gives CASSPTGGSY. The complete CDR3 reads CASSPTGGSYEQYF.

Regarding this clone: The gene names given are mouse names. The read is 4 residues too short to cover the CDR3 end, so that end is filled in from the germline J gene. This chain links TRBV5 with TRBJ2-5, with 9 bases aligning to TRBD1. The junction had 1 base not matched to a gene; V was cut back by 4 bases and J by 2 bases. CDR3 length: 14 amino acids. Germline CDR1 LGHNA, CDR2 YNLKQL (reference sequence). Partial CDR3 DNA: TGTGCCAGCAGCCGGGACAGGGTCCAAGAC. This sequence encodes CASSRDRVQD. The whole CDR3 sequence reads CASSRDRVQDTQYF.

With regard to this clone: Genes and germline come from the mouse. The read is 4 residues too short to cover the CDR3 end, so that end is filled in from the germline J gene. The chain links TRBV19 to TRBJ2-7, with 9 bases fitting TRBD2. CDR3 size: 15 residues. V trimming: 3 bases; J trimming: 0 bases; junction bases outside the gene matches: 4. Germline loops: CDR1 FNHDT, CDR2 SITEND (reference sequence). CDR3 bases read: TGTGCCAGCAGTAAGGGACTGGGTGACTCCTAT. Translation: CASSKGLGDSY. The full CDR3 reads CASSKGLGDSYEQYF.

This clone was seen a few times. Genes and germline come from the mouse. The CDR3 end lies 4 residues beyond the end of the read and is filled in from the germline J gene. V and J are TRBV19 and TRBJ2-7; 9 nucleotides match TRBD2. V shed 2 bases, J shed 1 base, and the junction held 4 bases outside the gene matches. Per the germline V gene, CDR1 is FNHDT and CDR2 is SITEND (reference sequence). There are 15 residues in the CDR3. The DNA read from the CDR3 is TGTGCCAGCAGTATCTGGGGGGGACAGTCCTAT. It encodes CASSIWGGQSY. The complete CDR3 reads CASSIWGGQSYEQYF. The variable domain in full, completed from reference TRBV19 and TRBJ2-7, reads GGIITQTPKFLIGQEGQKLTLKCQQNFNHDTMYWYRQDSGKGLRLIYYSITENDLQKGDLSEGYDASREKKSSFSLTVTSAQKNEMAVFLCASSIWGGQSYEQYFGPGTRLTVL.

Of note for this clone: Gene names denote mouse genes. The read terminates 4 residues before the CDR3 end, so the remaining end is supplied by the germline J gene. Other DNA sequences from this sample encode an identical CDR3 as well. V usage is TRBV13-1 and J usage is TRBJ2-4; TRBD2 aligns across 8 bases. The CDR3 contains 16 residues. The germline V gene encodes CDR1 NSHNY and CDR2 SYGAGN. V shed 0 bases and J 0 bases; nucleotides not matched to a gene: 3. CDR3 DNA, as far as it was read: TGTGCCAGCAGTGATGGTTGGGGGGGAAGTCAAAAC. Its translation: CASSDGWGGSQN. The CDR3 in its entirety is CASSDGWGGSQNTLYF.

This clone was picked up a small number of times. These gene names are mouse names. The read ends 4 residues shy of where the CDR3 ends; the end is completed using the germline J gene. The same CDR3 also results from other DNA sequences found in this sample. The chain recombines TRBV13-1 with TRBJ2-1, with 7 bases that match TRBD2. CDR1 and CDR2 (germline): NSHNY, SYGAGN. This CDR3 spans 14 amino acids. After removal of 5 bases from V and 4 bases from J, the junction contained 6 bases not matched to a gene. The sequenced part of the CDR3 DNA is TGTGCCAGCAGCCCTCCGGGACTGTATGCT. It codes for CASSPPGLYA. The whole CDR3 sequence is CASSPPGLYAEQFF.

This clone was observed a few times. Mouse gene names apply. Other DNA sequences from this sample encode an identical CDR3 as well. Partial CDR3 DNA: TGTGCCTGGGGACAGGGAGACTCC. It is translated as CAWGQGDS. The whole CDR3 sequence reads CAWGQGDSDYTF. The V and J genes are TRBV31 and TRBJ1-2, with 8 bases matching TRBD1. The DNA ends 4 residues before the CDR3 does, and the rest of the CDR3 is filled in from the germline J gene. The V gene's germline CDR1 is GKSSPN and CDR2 SITVG. The length of the CDR3 is 12 residues. Trimming cost V 5 bases and J 3 bases; bases outside gene matches: 2.

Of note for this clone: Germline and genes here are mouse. The part of the CDR3 DNA that was read is TGTGCCAGCAGCCAAGTCGGGACAAAACAAGAC. It translates to CASSQVGTKQD. The whole CDR3 is CASSQVGTKQDTQYF. The V gene is TRBV5, the J gene TRBJ2-5; D may be TRBD1 (6 bases). With the read ending 4 residues before the CDR3 end, the germline J gene is used to fill in that end. The germline V gene encodes CDR1 LGHNA and CDR2 YNLKQL (reference sequence). This CDR3 spans 15 amino acids. V shed 1 base and J shed 3 bases, with 11 bases lying between them.

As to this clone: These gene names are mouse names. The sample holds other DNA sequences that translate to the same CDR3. CDR3 amino acids: CASSDVGQGANTEVFF. The part of the CDR3 DNA that was read is TGTGCCAGCAGTGATGTGGGACAGGGAGCGAACACA. The chain combines TRBV13-1 with TRBJ1-1; 9 bases line up with TRBD1. With the read ending 4 residues before the CDR3 end, the germline J gene is used to fill in that end. The germline gives CDR1 NSHNY, CDR2 SYGAGN. The CDR3 consists of 16 residues. The V gene end was trimmed by 0 bases and the J gene end by 1 base; junction bases not matched to a gene: 4.

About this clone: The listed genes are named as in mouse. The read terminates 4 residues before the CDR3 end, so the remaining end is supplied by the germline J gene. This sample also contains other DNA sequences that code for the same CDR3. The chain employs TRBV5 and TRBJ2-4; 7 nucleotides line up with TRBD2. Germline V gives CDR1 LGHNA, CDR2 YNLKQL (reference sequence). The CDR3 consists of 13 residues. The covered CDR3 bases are TGTGCCAGCAGCCAAGATGGGGGGAAC. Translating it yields CASSQDGGN. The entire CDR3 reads CASSQDGGNTLYF.

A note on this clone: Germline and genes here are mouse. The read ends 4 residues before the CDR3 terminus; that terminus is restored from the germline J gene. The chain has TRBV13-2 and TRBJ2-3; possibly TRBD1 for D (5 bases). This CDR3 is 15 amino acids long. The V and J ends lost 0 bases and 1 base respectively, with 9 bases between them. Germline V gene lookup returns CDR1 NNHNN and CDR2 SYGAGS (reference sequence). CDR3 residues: CASGDAREGAETLYF. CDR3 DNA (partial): TGTGCCAGCGGTGATGCCAGGGAGGGTGCAGAA.

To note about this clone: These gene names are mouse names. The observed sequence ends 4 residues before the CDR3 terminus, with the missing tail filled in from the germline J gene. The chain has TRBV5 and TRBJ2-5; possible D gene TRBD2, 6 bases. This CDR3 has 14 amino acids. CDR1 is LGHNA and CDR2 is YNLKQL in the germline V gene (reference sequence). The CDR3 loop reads CASSQESWGDTQYF. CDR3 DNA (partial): TGTGCCAGCAGCCAAGAGTCCTGGGGAGAC.

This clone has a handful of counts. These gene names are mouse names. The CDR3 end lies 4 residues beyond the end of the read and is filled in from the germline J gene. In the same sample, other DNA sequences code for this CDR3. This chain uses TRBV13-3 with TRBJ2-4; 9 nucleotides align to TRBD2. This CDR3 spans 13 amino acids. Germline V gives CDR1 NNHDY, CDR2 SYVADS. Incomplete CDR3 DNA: TGTGCCAGCAGACGACTGGGGGAAAAC. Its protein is CASRRLGEN. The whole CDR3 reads CASRRLGENTLYF.

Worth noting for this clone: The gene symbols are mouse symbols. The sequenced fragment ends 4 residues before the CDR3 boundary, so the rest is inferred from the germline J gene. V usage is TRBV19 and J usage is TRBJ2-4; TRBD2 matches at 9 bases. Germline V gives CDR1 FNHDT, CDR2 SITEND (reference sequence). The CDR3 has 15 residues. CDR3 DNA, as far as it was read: TGTGCCAGCAGTATTCTTTGGGGGGGCGAAAAC. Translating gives CASSILWGGEN. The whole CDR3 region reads CASSILWGGENTLYF. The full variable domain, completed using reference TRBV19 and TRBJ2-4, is GGIITQTPKFLIGQEGQKLTLKCQQNFNHDTMYWYRQDSGKGLRLIYYSITENDLQKGDLSEGYDASREKKSSFSLTVTSAQKNEMAVFLCASSILWGGENTLYFGAGTRLSVL.

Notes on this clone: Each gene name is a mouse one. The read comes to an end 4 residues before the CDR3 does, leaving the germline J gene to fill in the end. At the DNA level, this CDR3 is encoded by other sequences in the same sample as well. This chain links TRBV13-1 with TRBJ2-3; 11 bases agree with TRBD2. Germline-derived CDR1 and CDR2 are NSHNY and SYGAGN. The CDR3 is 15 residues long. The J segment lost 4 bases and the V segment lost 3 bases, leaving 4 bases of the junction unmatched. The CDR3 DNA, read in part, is TGTGCCAGCAGTGGACGGACTGGGGGGACAGAA. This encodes CASSGRTGGTE. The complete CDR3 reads CASSGRTGGTETLYF.

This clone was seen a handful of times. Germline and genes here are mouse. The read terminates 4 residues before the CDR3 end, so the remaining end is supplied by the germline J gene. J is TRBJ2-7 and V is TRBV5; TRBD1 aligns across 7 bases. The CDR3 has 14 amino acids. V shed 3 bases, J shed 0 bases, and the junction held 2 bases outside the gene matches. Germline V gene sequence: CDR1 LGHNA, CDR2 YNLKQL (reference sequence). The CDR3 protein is CASSHRGSSYEQYF. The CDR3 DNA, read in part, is TGTGCCAGCAGCCACAGGGGGAGCTCCTAT.

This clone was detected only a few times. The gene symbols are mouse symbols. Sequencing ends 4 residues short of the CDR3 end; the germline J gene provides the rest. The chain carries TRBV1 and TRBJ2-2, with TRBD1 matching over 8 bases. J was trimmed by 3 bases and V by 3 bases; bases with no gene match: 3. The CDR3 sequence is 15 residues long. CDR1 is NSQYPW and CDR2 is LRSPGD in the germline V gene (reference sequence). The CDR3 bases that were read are TGCACCTGCAGTGCCAGGGGGCAGGACACCGGG. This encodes CTCSARGQDTG. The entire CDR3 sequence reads CTCSARGQDTGQLYF.

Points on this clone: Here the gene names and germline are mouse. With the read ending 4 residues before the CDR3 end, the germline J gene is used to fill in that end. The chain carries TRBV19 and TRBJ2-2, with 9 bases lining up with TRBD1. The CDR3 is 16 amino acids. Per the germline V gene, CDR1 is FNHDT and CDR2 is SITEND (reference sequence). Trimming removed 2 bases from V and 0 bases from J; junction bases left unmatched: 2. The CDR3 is CASSIGTGTNTGQLYF. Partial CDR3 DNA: TGTGCCAGCAGTATCGGGACAGGGACAAACACCGGG. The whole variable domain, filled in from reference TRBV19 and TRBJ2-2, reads GGIITQTPKFLIGQEGQKLTLKCQQNFNHDTMYWYRQDSGKGLRLIYYSITENDLQKGDLSEGYDASREKKSSFSLTVTSAQKNEMAVFLCASSIGTGTNTGQLYFGEGSKLTVL.

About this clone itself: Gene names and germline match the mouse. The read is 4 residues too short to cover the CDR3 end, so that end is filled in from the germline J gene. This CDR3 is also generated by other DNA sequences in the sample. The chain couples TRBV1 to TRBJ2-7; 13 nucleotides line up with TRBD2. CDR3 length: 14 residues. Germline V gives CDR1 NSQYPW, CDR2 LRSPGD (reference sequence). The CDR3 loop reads CTCSGTGGADEQYF. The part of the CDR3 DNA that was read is TGCACCTGCAGTGGGACTGGGGGGGCCGAT.

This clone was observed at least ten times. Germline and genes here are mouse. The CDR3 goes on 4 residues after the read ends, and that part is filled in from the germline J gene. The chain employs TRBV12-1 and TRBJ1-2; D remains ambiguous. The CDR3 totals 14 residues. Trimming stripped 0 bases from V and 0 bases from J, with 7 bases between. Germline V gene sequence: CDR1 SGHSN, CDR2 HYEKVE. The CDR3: CASSLEQANSDYTF. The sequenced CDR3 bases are TGTGCCAGCTCTCTCGAACAAGCAAACTCC.

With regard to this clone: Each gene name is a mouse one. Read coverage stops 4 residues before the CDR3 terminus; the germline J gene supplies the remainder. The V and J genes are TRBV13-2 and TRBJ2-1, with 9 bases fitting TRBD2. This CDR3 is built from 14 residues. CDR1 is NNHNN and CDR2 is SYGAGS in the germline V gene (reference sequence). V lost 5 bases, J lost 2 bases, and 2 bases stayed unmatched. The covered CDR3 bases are TGTGCCAGCGGGCGGACTGGGGACTATGCT. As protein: CASGRTGDYA. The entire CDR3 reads CASGRTGDYAEQFF.

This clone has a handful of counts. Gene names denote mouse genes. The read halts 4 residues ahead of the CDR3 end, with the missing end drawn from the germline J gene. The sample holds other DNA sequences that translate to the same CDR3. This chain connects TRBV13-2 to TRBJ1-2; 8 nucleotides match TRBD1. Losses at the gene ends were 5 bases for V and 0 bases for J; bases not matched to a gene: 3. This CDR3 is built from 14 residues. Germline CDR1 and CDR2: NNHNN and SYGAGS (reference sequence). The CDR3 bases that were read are TGTGCCAGCGGCCGGGACAGGTCAAACTCC. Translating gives CASGRDRSNS. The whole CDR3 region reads CASGRDRSNSDYTF.

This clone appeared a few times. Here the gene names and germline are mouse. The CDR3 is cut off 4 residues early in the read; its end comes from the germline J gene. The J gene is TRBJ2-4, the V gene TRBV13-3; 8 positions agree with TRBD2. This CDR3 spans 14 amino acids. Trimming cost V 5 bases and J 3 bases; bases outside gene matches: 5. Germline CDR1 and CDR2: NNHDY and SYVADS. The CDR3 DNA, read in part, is TGTGCCAGCAGGGAACTGGGGGAACAAAAC. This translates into CASRELGEQN. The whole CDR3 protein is CASRELGEQNTLYF.

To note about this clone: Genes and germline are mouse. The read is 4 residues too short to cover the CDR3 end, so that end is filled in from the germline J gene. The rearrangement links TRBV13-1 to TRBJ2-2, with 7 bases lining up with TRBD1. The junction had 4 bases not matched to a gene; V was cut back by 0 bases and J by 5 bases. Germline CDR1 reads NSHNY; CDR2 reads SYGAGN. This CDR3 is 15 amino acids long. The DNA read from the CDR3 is TGTGCCAGCAGTGATGGCAGGGGGTGGACCGGG. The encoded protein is CASSDGRGWTG. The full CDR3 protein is CASSDGRGWTGQLYF.

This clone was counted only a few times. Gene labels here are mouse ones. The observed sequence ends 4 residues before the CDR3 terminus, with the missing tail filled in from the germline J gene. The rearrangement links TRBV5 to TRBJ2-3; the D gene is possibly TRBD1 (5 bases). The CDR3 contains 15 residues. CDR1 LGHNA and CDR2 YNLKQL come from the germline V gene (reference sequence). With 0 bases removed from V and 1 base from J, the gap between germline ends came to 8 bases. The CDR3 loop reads CASSQEGVGAETLYF. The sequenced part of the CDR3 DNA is TGTGCCAGCAGCCAAGAAGGGGTGGGTGCAGAA.

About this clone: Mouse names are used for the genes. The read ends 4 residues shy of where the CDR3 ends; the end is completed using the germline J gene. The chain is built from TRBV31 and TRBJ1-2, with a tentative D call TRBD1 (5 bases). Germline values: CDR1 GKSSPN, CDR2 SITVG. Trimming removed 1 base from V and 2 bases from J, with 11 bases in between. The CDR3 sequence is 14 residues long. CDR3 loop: CAWSPGTLNSDYTF. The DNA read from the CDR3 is TGTGCCTGGAGTCCTGGGACTCTTAACTCC.

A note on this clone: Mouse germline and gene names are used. CDR3 bases read: TGTGCCAGCAGTATAGGGCAGGGCGGTGCT. It encodes CASSIGQGGA. The whole CDR3 reads CASSIGQGGAEQFF. The V gene is TRBV19, the J gene TRBJ2-1; possibly TRBD1 for D (5 bases). The CDR3 end is not reached by the read, which stops 4 residues before it; the germline J gene fills it in. Deletions cut 0 bases from V and 6 bases from J, with 10 bases between. The germline V gene encodes CDR1 FNHDT and CDR2 SITEND (reference sequence). CDR3 length equals 14 residues.

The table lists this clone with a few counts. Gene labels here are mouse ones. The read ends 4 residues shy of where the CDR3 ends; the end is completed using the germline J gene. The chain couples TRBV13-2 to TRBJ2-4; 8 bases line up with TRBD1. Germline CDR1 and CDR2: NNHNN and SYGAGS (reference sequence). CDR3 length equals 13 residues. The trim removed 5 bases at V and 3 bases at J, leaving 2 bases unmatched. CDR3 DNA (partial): TGTGCCAGCGGGTCAGGGGGCCAAAAC. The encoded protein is CASGSGGQN. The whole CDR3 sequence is CASGSGGQNTLYF.

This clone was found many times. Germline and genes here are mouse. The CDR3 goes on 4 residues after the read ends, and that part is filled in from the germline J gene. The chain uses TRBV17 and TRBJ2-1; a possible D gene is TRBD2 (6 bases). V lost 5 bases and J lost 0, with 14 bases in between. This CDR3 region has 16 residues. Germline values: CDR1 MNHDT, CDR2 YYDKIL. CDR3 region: CASSSNDWSNYAEQFF. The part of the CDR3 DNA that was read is TGTGCTAGCAGTTCCAATGACTGGAGTAACTATGCT.

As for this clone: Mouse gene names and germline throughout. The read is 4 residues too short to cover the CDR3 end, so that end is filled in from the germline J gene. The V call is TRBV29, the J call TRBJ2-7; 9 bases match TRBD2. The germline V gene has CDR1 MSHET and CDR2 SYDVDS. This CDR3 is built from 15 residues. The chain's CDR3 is CASSLSGLGFYEQYF. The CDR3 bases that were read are TGTGCTAGCAGTTTATCTGGACTGGGGTTTTAT.